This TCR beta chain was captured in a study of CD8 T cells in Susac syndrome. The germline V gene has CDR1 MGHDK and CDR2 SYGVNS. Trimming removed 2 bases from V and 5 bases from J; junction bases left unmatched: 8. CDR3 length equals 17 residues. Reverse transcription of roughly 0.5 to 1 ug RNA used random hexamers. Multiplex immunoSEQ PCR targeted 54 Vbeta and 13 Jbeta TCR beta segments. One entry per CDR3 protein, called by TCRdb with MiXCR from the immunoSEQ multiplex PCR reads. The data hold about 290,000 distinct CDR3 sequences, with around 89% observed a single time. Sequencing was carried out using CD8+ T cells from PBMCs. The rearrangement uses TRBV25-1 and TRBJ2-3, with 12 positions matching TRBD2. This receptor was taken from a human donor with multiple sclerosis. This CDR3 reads CASSEGLAGGPRDTQYF. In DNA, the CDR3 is TGTGCCAGCAGTGAAGGTCTAGCGGGGGGGCCAAGAGATACGCAGTATTTT.